These 4 T cell receptor beta chains came from one sample sequenced in a study of T cell repertoires in cytomegalovirus infection. No antigen has been assigned to these receptors. Via MiXCR, TCRdb re-called the reads, giving one row per CDR3 protein. Seen here are under 450,000 distinct CDR3 sequences, roughly a third observed once, and the top ten hold roughly 13%. The sample was cultured PBMCs, taken from culture after CMV antigen stimulation. These receptors came from a human donor in good health (CMV status not recorded). Some clones in this sample may be carry-over from other donors' samples.

CDR3 sequence reads: CASSLTRGSDTQYF. The CDR3 DNA sequence: TGTGCCAGCAGCTTAACCAGGGGTTCGGATACGCAGTATTTT. This chain uses TRBV7-3 with TRBJ2-3, with D possibly being TRBD1 (6 bases). The germline V gene encodes CDR1 SGHTA and CDR2 FQGTGA. The CDR3 extends over 14 amino acids. The germline V and J ends were trimmed by 0 bases and 6 bases, with 10 bases remaining between them.

The chain carries TRBV25-1 and TRBJ1-5, with D perhaps matching TRBD1 (5 bases). Germline V lookup: CDR1 MGHDK, CDR2 SYGVNS. With 3 bases removed from V and 3 bases from J, the gap between germline ends came to 12 bases. The CDR3 has 15 amino acids. CDR3 region: CASSDGGKVNQPQHF. In DNA, the CDR3 is TGTGCCAGCAGTGACGGGGGGAAGGTCAATCAGCCCCAGCATTTT.

The genes are TRBV7-6 and TRBJ2-5, with D possibly TRBD2 on 6 matching bases. V lost 4 bases, J lost 1 base, and 16 bases lay in between. Per germline, CDR1 SGHVS and CDR2 FNYEAQ. The CDR3 length is 16 residues. In DNA, the CDR3 is TGTGCCAGCAGCTCGATTAGCGGAGCTCCCCAAGAGACCCAGTACTTC. Encoded protein: CASSSISGAPQETQYF.

This clonotype occurred many times. V is TRBV4-1 and J is TRBJ1-1, with 8 nucleotides matching TRBD1. The CDR3 totals 15 residues. J was trimmed by 5 bases and V by 3 bases; bases with no gene match: 8. Germline V gene sequence: CDR1 MGHRA, CDR2 YSYEKL. CDR3 nucleotides: TGCGCCAGCAGCCATTCAGGACAGGGAGATACTGAAGCTTTCTTT. Protein product: CASSHSGQGDTEAFF.